A single sample gave rise to the 16 T cell receptor beta chains below, sequenced in a study of shared clonotypes between healthy human individuals. The protocol was immunoSEQ multiplex PCR, while the TCRdb copy is restricted to in-frame clones and leaves out a portion. The sample lists over a million clones, around 95% occurring once. Sequenced input: naive CD4+ T cells sorted from blood. This sample's subset: CD45RA+ positively selected. Source of these receptors: a man younger than 45 in good health.

The J gene is TRBJ2-3, the V gene TRBV10-2, with 8 bases that match TRBD2. Per germline, CDR1 WSHSY and CDR2 SAAADI. The CDR3 is 17 amino acids. The trim removed 7 bases at V and 5 bases at J, leaving 17 bases unmatched. CDR3 in amino acids: CASKIMASGFQGDTQYF. The CDR3 DNA reads TGCGCCAGCAAGATAATGGCTAGCGGGTTCCAAGGAGATACGCAGTATTTT.

J is TRBJ1-4 and V is TRBV5-1; 7 bases line up with TRBD1. Germline assignment: CDR1 SGHRS and CDR2 YFSETQ. V was clipped by 1 base and J by 7 bases; unmatched bases: 10. The CDR3 runs 16 residues. This CDR3 reads CASSLQGGLLGEKLFF. DNA of the CDR3: TGCGCCAGCAGCTTGCAGGGGGGACTATTAGGTGAAAAACTGTTTTTT.

This chain links TRBV5-6 with TRBJ2-2, with 7 bases fitting TRBD2. This CDR3 is 14 amino acids long. The ends lost 6 bases at V and 4 bases at J; junction bases unmatched: 6. Germline V gene lookup returns CDR1 SGHDT and CDR2 YYEEEE. CDR3: CASNLLAPTGELFF. In nucleotides, the CDR3 is TGTGCCAGCAACCTACTAGCGCCCACCGGGGAGCTGTTTTTT.

The chain is built from TRBV6-1 and TRBJ2-7; unclear D gene. CDR1 is MNHNS and CDR2 is SASEGT in the germline V gene. Trimming cost V 3 bases and J 6 bases, with 15 bases left between them. The CDR3 is 14 amino acids. Here the CDR3 reads CASSEEGFLGEQYF. The DNA of the CDR3 is TGTGCCAGCAGTGAGGAAGGGTTCCTGGGCGAGCAGTACTTC.

J is TRBJ2-1 and V is TRBV9, with 7 bases aligning to TRBD1. V shed 3 bases, J shed 2 bases, and the junction held 8 bases outside the gene matches. Germline V gene sequence: CDR1 SGDLS, CDR2 YYNGEE. The CDR3 sequence is 16 residues long. DNA of the CDR3: TGTGCCAGCAGCGGTGACAGGGAAGGGCCCTACAATGAGCAGTTCTTC. It yields the protein CASSGDREGPYNEQFF.

The V gene is TRBV19, the J gene TRBJ2-1; D gene ambiguous. This CDR3 spans 15 amino acids. Germline V gene data show CDR1 as LNHDA and CDR2 as SQIVND (reference sequence). V gave up 10 bases and J gave up 0 bases, with 16 bases separating them. The CDR3 sequence: CATIETLSSYNEQFF. The CDR3 DNA follows: TGTGCCACCATCGAGACCCTTAGCTCCTACAATGAGCAGTTCTTC.

The CDR3 DNA sequence: TGTGCCAGCATCGCGGGAGAGAACACCGGGGAGCTGTTTTTT. It yields the protein CASIAGENTGELFF. This chain joins TRBV2 and TRBJ2-2, with 7 nucleotides matching TRBD2. V was pared by 7 bases and J by 1 base, with 3 bases of the junction left unmatched. The CDR3 spans 14 residues. CDR1 is SNHLY, CDR2 FYNNEI, per germline.

In its sample, this clone was seen once. The rearrangement uses TRBV5-4 and TRBJ2-7; TRBD1 agrees at 9 bases. CDR3 length: 14 residues. Germline V gene sequence: CDR1 SGHNT, CDR2 YYREEE (reference sequence). Trimming took 2 bases from V and 3 from J; bases not matched to a gene: 3. The CDR3 reads CASSLPGQGYEQYF. The CDR3 DNA sequence: TGTGCCAGCAGCTTACCGGGACAGGGCTACGAGCAGTACTTC.

The chain recombines TRBV11-2 with TRBJ2-1; tentative D call: TRBD2 (7 bases). V was cut by 3 bases and J by 10 bases, with 13 bases left in between. The germline gives CDR1 SGHAT, CDR2 FQNNGV. There are 13 residues in the CDR3. In DNA form, the CDR3 reads TGTGCCAGCAGCTTTGGGCGGGGGCTCGAGCAGTTCTTC. This encodes CASSFGRGLEQFF.

The rearrangement links TRBV6-5 to TRBJ2-7, with a possible D match to TRBD1 (8 bases). With 6 bases removed from V and 3 bases from J, the gap between germline ends came to 15 bases. CDR1 and CDR2 (germline): MNHEY, SVGAGI. The length of the CDR3 is 14 residues. The CDR3 reads CASRMDREGYEQYF. The CDR3 DNA reads as TGTGCCAGCAGAATGGACAGGGAGGGCTACGAGCAGTACTTC.

The chain links TRBV27 to TRBJ2-7; 9 bases match TRBD2. The V gene end was trimmed by 8 bases and the J gene end by 3 bases; junction bases not matched to a gene: 5. The CDR3 totals 13 residues. CDR1 is MNHEY, CDR2 SMNVEV, per germline (reference sequence). CDR3 sequence (DNA): TGTGCCAGCGCGGGGGGGGATTTCTACGAGCAGTACTTC. It translates to CASAGGDFYEQYF.

This clone was counted once. The rearrangement joins TRBV7-9 to TRBJ2-1; 7 positions match TRBD1. Germline values: CDR1 SEHNR, CDR2 FQNEAQ (reference sequence). The CDR3 spans 14 residues. Trimming cost V 4 bases and J 7 bases; bases outside gene matches: 7. CDR3 residues: CASSYTGETNEQFF. The CDR3 DNA reads as TGTGCCAGCAGCTACACAGGGGAGACTAATGAGCAGTTCTTC.

This clone appeared once. The chain employs TRBV30 and TRBJ1-4; unclear D gene. The V and J ends lost 0 bases and 8 bases respectively, with 7 bases between them. This CDR3 has 12 amino acids. The germline V gene encodes CDR1 GTSNPN and CDR2 SVGIG (reference sequence). In DNA, the CDR3 is TGTGCCTGGAGTGTACGAGCGGAAAAACTGTTTTTT. Its translation: CAWSVRAEKLFF.

A single count supports this clone. V and J are TRBV14 and TRBJ2-7; either TRBD1 or TRBD2 may supply D (6 bases each). With 2 bases removed from V and 3 bases from J, the gap between germline ends came to 14 bases. Germline CDR1 and CDR2: SGHDN and FVKESK. CDR3 size: 15 residues. The CDR3 is CASSQLTGGGYEQYF. In DNA form, the CDR3 reads TGTGCCAGCAGCCAACTCACCGGGGGCGGCTACGAGCAGTACTTC.

The chain employs TRBV7-8 and TRBJ1-4; maybe TRBD1 (6 bases). V lost 0 bases and J 6 bases, leaving 17 bases between the germline ends. CDR3 size: 17 residues. Germline loops: CDR1 SGHVS, CDR2 FQNEAQ. CDR3 residues: CASSLAGAGDIHEKLFF. CDR3 coding DNA: TGTGCCAGCAGCTTAGCGGGGGCAGGGGATATTCATGAAAAACTGTTTTTT.

The chain couples TRBV4-3 to TRBJ2-7, with 9 bases matching TRBD1. The CDR3 runs 17 residues. The germline CDR1 and CDR2 sequences are LGHNA and YSLEER. Trimming took 0 bases from V and 5 from J; bases not matched to a gene: 11. DNA for the CDR3: TGCGCCAGCAGCCAAGATCCTGCCGGGACAGGGCGCCACGAGCAGTACTTC. Its protein product is CASSQDPAGTGRHEQYF.